What follows is one T cell receptor beta chain and its context. The antigen is not known. Sequencing of TCR beta was performed on blood CD8+ T cells and on blood CD4+ T cells. With random hexamers, roughly 0.5 to 1 ug RNA was reverse transcribed. The authors amplified TCR beta CDR3 across 54 Vbeta and 13 Jbeta using immunoSEQ multiplex PCR. One entry per CDR3 protein results from TCRdb running MiXCR on the immunoSEQ multiplex PCR reads. This sample has over 100,000 distinct CDR3 sequences; roughly 94% occur once, and the top ten carry 0.28%. CDR1 and CDR2 (germline): SEHNR, FQNEAQ (reference sequence). V was shortened by 3 bases and J by 5 bases, with 13 bases between the two germline ends. The CDR3 runs 14 residues. The sample comes from a study of CD8 T cells in Susac syndrome. Turning to the study itself: Patients with Susac syndrome were therapy-naive, on corticosteroids, or on intravenous immunoglobulin alone at the time that blood was drawn.

Regarding the study as a whole: As the study acknowledged, the number of individuals who were part of its TCR sequencing and HLA analysis was relatively small.

The sequencing sample was made of CD8+ T cells from PBMCs. The J gene is TRBJ2-5, the V gene TRBV7-9; D not resolved. The sequence was obtained from a human donor with Susac syndrome. Written as DNA, the CDR3 is TGTGCCAGCAGCTTGGATCCGACTTGGGAGACCCAGTACTTC. This translates into CASSLDPTWETQYF.